The following is a T cell receptor (beta chain) sequence with its context. Its antigen is undetermined. Cells were CD45RO-negative CD62L-positive naive CD4 T cells sorted from PBMCs. The data were obtained in a study of human versus mouse CDR3 diversity and MHC coevolution. For the study at large: The immunoSEQ assay reportedly detects one in 200,000 T cells. Between roughly 5.5 x 10^6 and 1.8 x 10^7 valid reads came from each sample. Study-wide results and caveats: The lowest clonal inequality scores came from most of the three human donors.

The V and J ends lost 0 bases and 0 bases, in that order; junction bases with no gene match: 2. Germline lookup yields CDR1 SGHTA and CDR2 FQGTGA. The CDR3 is 16 residues long. Method: immunoSEQ multiplex PCR; TCRdb's copy keeps in-frame clones and lacks some. The profile shows 45,000 to 75,000 clones, approximately 94% of them singletons. This clonotype originated in a person in their sixties or seventies in good health. The sequenced sample consisted of naive CD4+ T cells from blood. Subset: CD45RO-negative CD62L-positive naive CD4 T cells. The chain links TRBV7-3 to TRBJ2-1; 7 bases map to TRBD2. The CDR3 DNA follows: TGTGCCAGCAGCTTAACGGGCGGGAGCTCCTACAATGAGCAGTTCTTC. The encoded protein is CASSLTGGSSYNEQFF. Full variable domain (outside the CDR3, taken from reference TRBV7-3 and TRBJ2-1): GAGVSQTPSNKVTEKGKYVELRCDPISGHTALYWYRQSLGQGPEFLIYFQGTGAADDSGLPNDRFFAVRPEGSVSTLKIQRTERGDSAVYLCASSLTGGSSYNEQFFGPGTRLTVL.